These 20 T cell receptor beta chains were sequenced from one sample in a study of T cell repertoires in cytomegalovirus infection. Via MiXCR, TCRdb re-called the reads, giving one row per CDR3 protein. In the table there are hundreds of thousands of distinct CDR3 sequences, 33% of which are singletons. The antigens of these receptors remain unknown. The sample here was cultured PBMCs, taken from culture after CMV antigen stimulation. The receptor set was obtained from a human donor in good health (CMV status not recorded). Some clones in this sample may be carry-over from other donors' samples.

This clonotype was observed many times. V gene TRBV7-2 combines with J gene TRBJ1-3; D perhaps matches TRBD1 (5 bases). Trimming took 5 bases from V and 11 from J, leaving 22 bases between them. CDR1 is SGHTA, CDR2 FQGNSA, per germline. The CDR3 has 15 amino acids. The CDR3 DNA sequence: TGTGCCAGCAGCCTCAATGTCAGGGTGGAAGGCGCCATATATTTT. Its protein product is CASSLNVRVEGAIYF. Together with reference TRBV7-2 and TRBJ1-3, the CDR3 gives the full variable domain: GAGVSQSPSNKVTEKGKDVELRCDPISGHTALYWYRQSLGQGLEFLIYFQGNSAPDKSGLPSDRFSAERTGGSVSTLTIQRTQQEDSAVYLCASSLNVRVEGAIYFGEGSWLTVV.

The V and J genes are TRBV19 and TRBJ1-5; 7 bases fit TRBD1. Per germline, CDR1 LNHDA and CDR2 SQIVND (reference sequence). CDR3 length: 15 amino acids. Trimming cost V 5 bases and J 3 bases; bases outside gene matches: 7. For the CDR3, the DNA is TGTGCCAGTAGTGTAGGACAGGAACTCAATCAGCCCCAGCATTTT. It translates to CASSVGQELNQPQHF.

The CDR3 nucleotides read TGTGCCAGCAATTCCGGTGGGGGCTACGAGCAGTACTTC. It translates to CASNSGGGYEQYF. The chain has TRBV6-6 and TRBJ2-7; D possibly matches TRBD1 or TRBD2 (5 bases each). Germline CDR1 MNHNY, CDR2 SVGAGI (reference sequence). This CDR3 spans 13 amino acids. V lost 7 bases to trimming and J lost 3 bases, with 13 bases between them.

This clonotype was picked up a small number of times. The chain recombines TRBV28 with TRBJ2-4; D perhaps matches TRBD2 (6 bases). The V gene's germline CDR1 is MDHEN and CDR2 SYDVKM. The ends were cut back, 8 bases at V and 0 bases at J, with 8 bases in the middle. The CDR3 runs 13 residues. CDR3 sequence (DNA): TGTGCCAGCCGGGGAGGAGCCAAAAACATTCAGTACTTC. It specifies CASRGGAKNIQYF.

The CDR3 is CASSSPTGMNTEAFF. The CDR3 DNA sequence: TGTGCCAGCAGCTCTCCGACAGGGATGAACACTGAAGCTTTCTTT. This chain uses TRBV7-2 with TRBJ1-1; 7 bases match TRBD1. V was pared by 4 bases and J by 0 bases, with 5 bases of the junction left unmatched. This CDR3 region has 15 residues. Germline assignment: CDR1 SGHTA and CDR2 FQGNSA.

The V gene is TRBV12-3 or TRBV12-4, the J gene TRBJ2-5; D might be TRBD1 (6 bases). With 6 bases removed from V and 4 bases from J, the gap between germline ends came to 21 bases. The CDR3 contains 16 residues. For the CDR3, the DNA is TGTGCCAGCAGCCGGGTACAGGGTGTCTCTCCAGAGACCCAGTACTTC. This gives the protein CASSRVQGVSPETQYF.

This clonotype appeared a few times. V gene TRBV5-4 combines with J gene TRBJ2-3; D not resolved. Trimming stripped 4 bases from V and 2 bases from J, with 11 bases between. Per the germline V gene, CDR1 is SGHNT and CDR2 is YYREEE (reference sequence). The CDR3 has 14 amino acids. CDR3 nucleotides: TGTGCCAGCAGCCCCCGGATTGACACAGATACGCAGTATTTT. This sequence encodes CASSPRIDTDTQYF.

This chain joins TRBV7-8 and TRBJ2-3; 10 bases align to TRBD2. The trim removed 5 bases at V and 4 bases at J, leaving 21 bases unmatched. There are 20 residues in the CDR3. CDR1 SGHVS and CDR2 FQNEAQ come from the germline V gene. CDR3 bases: TGTGCCAGCAGCCCGCTCCCGCCCCCCCTTCTAGCGGGAGTAGCAGATACGCAGTATTTT. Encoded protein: CASSPLPPPLLAGVADTQYF. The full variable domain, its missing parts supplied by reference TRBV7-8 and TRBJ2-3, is GAGVSQSPRYKVAKRGQDVALRCDPISGHVSLFWYQQALGQGPEFLTYFQNEAQLDKSGLPSDRFFAERPEGSVSTLKIQRTQQEDSAVYLCASSPLPPPLLAGVADTQYFGPGTRLTVL.

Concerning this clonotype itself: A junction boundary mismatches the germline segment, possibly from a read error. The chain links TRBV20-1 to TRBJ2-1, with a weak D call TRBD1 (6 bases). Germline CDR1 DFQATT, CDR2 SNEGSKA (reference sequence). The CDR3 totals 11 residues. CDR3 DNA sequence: TGCAGTGCACCAGGGGACAATGAGCCGTTCTTC. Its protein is CSAPGDNEPFF.

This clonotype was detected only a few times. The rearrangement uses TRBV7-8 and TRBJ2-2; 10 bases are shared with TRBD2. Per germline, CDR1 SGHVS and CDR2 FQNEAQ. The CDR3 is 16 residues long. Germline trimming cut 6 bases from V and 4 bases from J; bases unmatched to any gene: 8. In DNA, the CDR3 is TGTGCCAGCAGAACAACTAGCGGGAAAGCCACCGGGGAGCTGTTTTTT. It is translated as CASRTTSGKATGELFF.

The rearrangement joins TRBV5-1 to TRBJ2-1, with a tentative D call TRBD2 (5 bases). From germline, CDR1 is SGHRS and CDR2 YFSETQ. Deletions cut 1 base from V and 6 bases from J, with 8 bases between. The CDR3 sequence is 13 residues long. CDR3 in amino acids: CASSLFGINEQFF. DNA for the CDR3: TGCGCCAGCAGCTTGTTCGGGATCAATGAGCAGTTCTTC.

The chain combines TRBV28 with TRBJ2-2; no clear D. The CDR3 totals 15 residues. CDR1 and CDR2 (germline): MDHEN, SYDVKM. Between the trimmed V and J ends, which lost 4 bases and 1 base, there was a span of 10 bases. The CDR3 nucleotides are TGTGCCAGCAGTTGGGTGTTTGGGAACACCGGGGAGCTGTTTTTT. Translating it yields CASSWVFGNTGELFF.

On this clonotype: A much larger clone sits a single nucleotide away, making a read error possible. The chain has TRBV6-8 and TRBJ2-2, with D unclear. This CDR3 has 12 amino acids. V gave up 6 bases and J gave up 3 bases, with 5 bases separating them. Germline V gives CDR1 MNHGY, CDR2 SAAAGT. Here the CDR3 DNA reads TGTGCCAGCAGGGCGGACACCGGGGAGCTGTTTTTT. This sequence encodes CASRADTGELFF.

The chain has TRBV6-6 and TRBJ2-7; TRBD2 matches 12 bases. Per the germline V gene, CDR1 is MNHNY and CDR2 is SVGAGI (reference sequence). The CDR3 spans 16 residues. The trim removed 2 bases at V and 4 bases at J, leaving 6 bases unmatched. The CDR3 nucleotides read TGTGCCAGCAGTTACCACGCTAGCGGGAGGGGATACGAGCAGTACTTC. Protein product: CASSYHASGRGYEQYF.

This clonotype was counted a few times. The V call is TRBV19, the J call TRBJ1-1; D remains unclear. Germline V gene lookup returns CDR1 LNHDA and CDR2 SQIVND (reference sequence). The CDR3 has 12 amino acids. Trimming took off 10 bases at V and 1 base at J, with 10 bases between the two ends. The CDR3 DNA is TGTGCCATTAGGTGGGGGAACACTGAAGCTTTCTTT. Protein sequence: CAIRWGNTEAFF.

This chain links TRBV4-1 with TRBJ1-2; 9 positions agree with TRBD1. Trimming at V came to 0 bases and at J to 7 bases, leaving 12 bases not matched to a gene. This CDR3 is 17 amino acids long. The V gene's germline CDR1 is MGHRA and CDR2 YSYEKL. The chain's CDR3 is CASSQERGTGGFLGYTF. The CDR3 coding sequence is TGCGCCAGCAGCCAAGAGAGGGGCACAGGGGGCTTCCTTGGCTACACCTTC.

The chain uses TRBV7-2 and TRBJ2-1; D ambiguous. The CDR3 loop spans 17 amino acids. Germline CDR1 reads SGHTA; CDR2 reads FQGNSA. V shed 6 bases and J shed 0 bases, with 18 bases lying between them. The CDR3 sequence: CASSRRLWLGSYNEQFF. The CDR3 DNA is TGTGCCAGCAGTCGAAGACTTTGGCTTGGCTCCTACAATGAGCAGTTCTTC.

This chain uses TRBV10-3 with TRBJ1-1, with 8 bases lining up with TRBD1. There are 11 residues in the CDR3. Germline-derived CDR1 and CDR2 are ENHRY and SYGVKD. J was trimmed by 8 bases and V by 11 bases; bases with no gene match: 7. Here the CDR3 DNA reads TGTGCCGCCAGGACAGGGCTAGAAGCTTTCTTT. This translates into CAARTGLEAFF.

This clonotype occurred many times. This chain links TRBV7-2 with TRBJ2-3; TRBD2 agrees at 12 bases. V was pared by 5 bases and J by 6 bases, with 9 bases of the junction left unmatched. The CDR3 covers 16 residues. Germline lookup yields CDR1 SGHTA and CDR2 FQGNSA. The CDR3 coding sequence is TGTGCCAGCAGCAAGGCTAGCGGGAGGGCAGGTGATACGCAGTATTTT. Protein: CASSKASGRAGDTQYF. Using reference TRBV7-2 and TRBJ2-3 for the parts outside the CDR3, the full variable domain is GAGVSQSPSNKVTEKGKDVELRCDPISGHTALYWYRQSLGQGLEFLIYFQGNSAPDKSGLPSDRFSAERTGGSVSTLTIQRTQQEDSAVYLCASSKASGRAGDTQYFGPGTRLTVL.

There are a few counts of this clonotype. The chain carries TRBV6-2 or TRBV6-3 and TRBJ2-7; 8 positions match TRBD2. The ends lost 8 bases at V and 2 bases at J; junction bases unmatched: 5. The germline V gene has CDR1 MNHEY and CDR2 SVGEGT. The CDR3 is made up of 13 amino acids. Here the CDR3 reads CASSRGAAYEQYF. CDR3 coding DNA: TGTGCCAGCTCGCGGGGGGCGGCCTACGAGCAGTACTTC.